Presented here are 15 T cell receptor beta chains from one specimen sequenced in a study of blood T cell repertoires in COVID-19 (dated by TCRdb to the early 2020s). Libraries were constructed by the immunoSEQ multiplex PCR assay. The clones in this table, taken by TCRdb from immuneACCESS, are in-frame only. Not every clone is retained; where verified, under half of the shortfall comes from an unresolved V gene, and the cause of the rest is unknown. The table for this sample lists almost 200,000 clones; 85% of them were counted only once. 0.9% to 0.95% of the sample rests with the top ten. The specimen was peripheral blood. These receptors were taken from a man aged 60 to 69 with COVID-19, enrolled during active disease.

The chain carries TRBV9 and TRBJ1-2, with TRBD1 identical over 9 bases. After removal of 3 bases from V and 6 bases from J, the junction contained 6 bases not matched to a gene. This CDR3 comprises 14 residues. Looked up from germline, CDR1 is SGDLS and CDR2 is YYNGEE. CDR3 in DNA: TGTGCCAGCAGCGAATCGGGACAGGGTGATGGCTACACCTTC. Its protein is CASSESGQGDGYTF. Based on the CDR3 plus reference TRBV9 and TRBJ1-2, the full variable domain is DSGVTQTPKHLITATGQRVTLRCSPRSGDLSVYWYQQSLDQGLQFLIQYYNGEERAKGNILERFSAQQFPDLHSELNLSSLELGDSALYFCASSESGQGDGYTFGSGTRLTVV.

V usage is TRBV7-2 and J usage is TRBJ2-1, with 10 nucleotides matching TRBD2. V lost 5 bases to trimming and J lost 3 bases; unmatched junction nucleotides: 4. Germline CDR1 and CDR2: SGHTA and FQGNSA. This CDR3 comprises 15 residues. CDR3 protein: CASSTGTSDYNEQFF. The DNA of the CDR3 is TGTGCCAGCAGCACCGGGACTAGCGACTACAATGAGCAGTTCTTC.

The V and J genes are TRBV19 and TRBJ1-4; D is possibly TRBD1 (5 bases). The CDR3 has 15 residues. The germline V gene encodes CDR1 LNHDA and CDR2 SQIVND (reference sequence). The ends were cut back, 5 bases at V and 6 bases at J, with 16 bases in the middle. The CDR3 nucleotides read TGTGCCAGTAGTCCCGGGGGATACTCTTATGAAAAACTGTTTTTT. It translates to CASSPGGYSYEKLFF.

This clone was detected once. This chain joins TRBV28 and TRBJ1-4; TRBD1 matches at 10 bases. This CDR3 is 15 amino acids long. V lost 6 bases and J lost 8; bases outside the gene matches: 9. Germline lookup yields CDR1 MDHEN and CDR2 SYDVKM. The CDR3 loop is CASRSSGTGEEKLFF. The CDR3 DNA reads as TGTGCCAGCAGGTCATCCGGGACAGGGGAAGAAAAACTGTTTTTT.

The rearrangement joins TRBV5-1 to TRBJ2-2, with a possible D match to TRBD1 (6 bases). Deletions cut 1 base from V and 4 bases from J, with 11 bases between. Germline V gene lookup returns CDR1 SGHRS and CDR2 YFSETQ. CDR3 length equals 15 residues. Written as DNA, the CDR3 is TGCGCCAGCAGCTTGACAGGGTTGAGCACCGGGGAGCTGTTTTTT. Residues: CASSLTGLSTGELFF.

The chain employs TRBV5-6 and TRBJ1-2; 10 nucleotides match TRBD1. Unmatched junction bases numbered 6, after V lost 4 bases and J lost 0 bases. Germline CDR1 SGHDT, CDR2 YYEEEE. The CDR3 has 16 amino acids. The CDR3 spells CASSLGQGLTNYGYTF. Written as DNA, the CDR3 is TGTGCCAGCAGCCTGGGACAGGGGCTAACTAACTATGGCTACACCTTC.

The chain uses TRBV6-5 and TRBJ1-4; D is uncertain. Germline V lookup: CDR1 MNHEY, CDR2 SVGAGI. The CDR3 contains 14 residues. V lost 6 bases and J 10 bases, leaving 18 bases between the germline ends. Here the CDR3 reads CASRPGGGRGKLFF. CDR3 DNA: TGTGCCAGCAGACCAGGAGGAGGTCGAGGAAAACTGTTTTTT.

The V and J genes are TRBV2 and TRBJ1-5; D gene ambiguous. This CDR3 has 14 residues. V lost 6 bases to trimming and J lost 2 bases, with 11 bases between them. Germline-derived CDR1 and CDR2 are SNHLY and FYNNEI. CDR3 DNA: TGTGCCAGCAGCCCTCAAACAGGCAATCAGCCCCAGCATTTT. It encodes CASSPQTGNQPQHF.

The V call is TRBV9, the J call TRBJ1-4; no clear D gene. This CDR3 is 15 amino acids long. The V gene's germline CDR1 is SGDLS and CDR2 YYNGEE. Trimming removed 0 bases at V and 4 bases at J, with 10 bases between. Here the CDR3 DNA reads TGTGCCAGCAGCGTAGCGGCGGGTTTTAATGAAAAACTGTTTTTT. Its translation is CASSVAAGFNEKLFF.

This clone was seen only a few times. The chain uses TRBV6-5 and TRBJ2-1; 14 positions agree with TRBD2. This CDR3 has 15 amino acids. With V trimmed by 6 bases and J by 10 bases, 8 bases remained unmatched. Germline V gene sequence: CDR1 MNHEY, CDR2 SVGAGI. The CDR3 is CASSPGTSGRGEQFF. The CDR3 nucleotides are TGTGCCAGCAGCCCCGGGACTAGCGGGAGAGGAGAGCAGTTCTTC.

The CDR3 DNA reads as TGTGCCAGCAGCCAAACAGGGTTTGGCTATGGCTACACCTTC. Translation: CASSQTGFGYGYTF. The chain couples TRBV6-2 or TRBV6-3 to TRBJ1-2; weak D call: TRBD1 (6 bases). Trimming pared 6 bases from V and 4 bases from J, leaving 15 bases between. Germline-derived CDR1 and CDR2 are MNHEY and SVGEGT. The length of the CDR3 is 14 residues.

The J gene is TRBJ2-5, the V gene TRBV19, with D perhaps TRBD1 (6 bases). Per the germline V gene, CDR1 is LNHDA and CDR2 is SQIVND (reference sequence). The CDR3 totals 13 residues. Trimming removed 7 bases from V and 3 bases from J, with 12 bases in between. The CDR3 region is CASKGQRKETQYF. CDR3 DNA: TGTGCCAGTAAAGGACAGCGAAAAGAGACCCAGTACTTC.

Details on this clone: Other nucleotide sequences in the sample specify the same CDR3. The chain links TRBV3-1 (or the pseudogene TRBV3-2) to TRBJ1-3; TRBD1 might be the D (6 bases). With 3 bases removed from V and 4 bases from J, the gap between germline ends came to 10 bases. This CDR3 has 14 amino acids. From germline, CDR1 is LGHDT and CDR2 YNNKEL (reference sequence). CDR3 sequence: CASSQQGSGNTIYF. In nucleotides, the CDR3 is TGTGCCAGCAGCCAGCAGGGGTCCGGAAACACCATATATTTT.

The J gene is TRBJ2-3, the V gene TRBV27; D is undetermined. The CDR3 totals 15 residues. CDR1 and CDR2 from the germline V gene are MNHEY and SMNVEV (reference sequence). Trimming pared 2 bases from V and 5 bases from J, leaving 14 bases between. The CDR3 region is CASSLAEGHRDTQYF. The CDR3 DNA sequence: TGTGCCAGCAGTTTAGCGGAAGGCCACCGAGATACGCAGTATTTT.

The chain couples TRBV5-5 to TRBJ2-7, with TRBD1 as a possible D gene (6 bases). Looked up from germline, CDR1 is SGHKS and CDR2 is YYEKEE (reference sequence). CDR3 length: 15 residues. V lost 0 bases and J 0 bases, leaving 10 bases between the germline ends. The CDR3 reads CASSLDGQSSYEQYF. The CDR3, as DNA: TGTGCCAGCAGCTTGGATGGACAGAGCTCCTACGAGCAGTACTTC.